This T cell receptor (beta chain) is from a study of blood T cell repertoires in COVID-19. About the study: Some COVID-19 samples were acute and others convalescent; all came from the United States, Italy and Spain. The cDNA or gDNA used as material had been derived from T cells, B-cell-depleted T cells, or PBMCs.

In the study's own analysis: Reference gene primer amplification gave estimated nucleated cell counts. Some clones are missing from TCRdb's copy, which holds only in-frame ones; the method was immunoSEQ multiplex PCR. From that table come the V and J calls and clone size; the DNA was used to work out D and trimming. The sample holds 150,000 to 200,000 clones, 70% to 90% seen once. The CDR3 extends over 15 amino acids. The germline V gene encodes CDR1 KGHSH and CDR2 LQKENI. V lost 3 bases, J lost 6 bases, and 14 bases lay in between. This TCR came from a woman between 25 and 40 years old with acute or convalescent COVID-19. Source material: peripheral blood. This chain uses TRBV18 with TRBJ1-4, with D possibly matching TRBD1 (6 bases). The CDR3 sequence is CASSPQGPGYEKLFF. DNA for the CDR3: TGTGCCAGCTCACCCCAGGGGCCCGGGTATGAAAAACTGTTTTTT.